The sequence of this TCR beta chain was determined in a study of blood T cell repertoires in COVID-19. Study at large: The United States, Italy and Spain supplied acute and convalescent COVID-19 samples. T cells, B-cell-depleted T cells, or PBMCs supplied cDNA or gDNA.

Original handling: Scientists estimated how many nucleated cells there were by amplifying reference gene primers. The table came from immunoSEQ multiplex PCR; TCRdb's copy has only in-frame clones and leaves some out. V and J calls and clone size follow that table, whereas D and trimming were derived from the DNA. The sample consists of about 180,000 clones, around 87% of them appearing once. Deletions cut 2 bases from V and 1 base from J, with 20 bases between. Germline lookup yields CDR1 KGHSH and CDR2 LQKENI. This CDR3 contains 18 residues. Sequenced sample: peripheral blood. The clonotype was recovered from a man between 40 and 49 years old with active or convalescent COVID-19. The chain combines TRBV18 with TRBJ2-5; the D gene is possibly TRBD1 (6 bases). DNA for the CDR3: TGTGCCAGCTCACCAAGACCTCAGGGGATACGTATCCAAGAGACCCAGTACTTC. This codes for CASSPRPQGIRIQETQYF.